This T cell receptor beta chain was recovered during a study of regulatory T cells in long-lasting Graves disease. Time point: newly diagnosed GD, antithyroid drugs for less than 3 months. PBMC-derived RNA was used for the TCR library. TCR beta libraries were built with iRepertoire HTBI primers and Arm-PCR of CDR3 regions. TCRdb re-called the multiplex PCR reads with MiXCR, one entry per CDR3 protein. The sample shows roughly 520,000 distinct CDR3 sequences, 12% of them seen only once. In this sample, this clonotype turned up many times. This sample was also put to use in a study of T cells in Graves' hyperthyroidism and ophthalmopathy. That paper adds: Those with hyperthyroidism were 18 to 65 years old, newly diagnosed, and ill for under 2 months.

The sequencing used peripheral blood mononuclear cells (PBMCs), collected at new diagnosis, from a patient treated with antithyroid drugs. The clonotype comes from a young woman with Graves disease.

Here the CDR3 reads CASSYSVRYGYTF. The CDR3, as DNA: TGTGCCAGCAGTTACTCGGTTCGTTATGGCTACACCTTC. The chain has TRBV6-5 and TRBJ1-2, with no clear D. Per the germline V gene, CDR1 is MNHEY and CDR2 is SVGAGI. V shed 0 bases and J shed 5 bases, with 7 bases lying between them. CDR3 length: 13 residues.